Listed below are T cell receptor beta chains from one sample, sequenced in a study of blood T cell repertoires in COVID-19. Sequenced by immunoSEQ multiplex PCR; TCRdb stores in-frame clones only, minus some. The repertoire has a few hundred thousand clones, around 84% of them found once; the top ten carry over 1.5%. Sequencing used peripheral blood. The source of these receptors is a woman aged 40 to 49 who had recovered from COVID-19. The CDR3 runs from the conserved cysteine through the conserved F or W. The order of the fields is D gene, J gene, V gene, clone size, CDR3 DNA, CDR3 protein. The D gene is left open where the match is weak. Size is stated for part of the rows, as once, few or many counts, or as a class when the clone is expanded.

NA	TRBJ1-1	TRBV28	NA	TGTGCCAGCAGTGGGCACAGAAGAAACACTGAAGCTTTCTTT	CASSGHRRNTEAFF
NA	TRBJ2-3	TRBV19	NA	TGTGCCAGTAGTATCGGAAGGCGATCCGGGAGCGATACGCAGTATTTT	CASSIGRRSGSDTQYF
NA	TRBJ2-5	TRBV6-2/TRBV6-3	NA	TGTGCCAGCAGTTACGAGAGGGGGGAGACCCAGTACTTC	CASSYERGETQYF
NA	TRBJ1-6	TRBV28	NA	TGTGCCAGTGAGTCCGGTTCACCCCTCCACTTT	CASESGSPLHF
TRBD1	TRBJ2-1	TRBV11-3	NA	TGTGCCAGCAGCTTAGTGGGGACAGGTGGAAATGAGCAGTTCTTC	CASSLVGTGGNEQFF
TRBD1	TRBJ2-5	TRBV2	NA	TGTGCCAGCAGTCCGGACAGGGCCCGGGAGACCCAGTACTTC	CASSPDRARETQYF
TRBD1	TRBJ2-7	TRBV30	few	TGTGCCTGGAGTCGACAGGGTCACGAGCAGTACTTC	CAWSRQGHEQYF
TRBD2	TRBJ2-3	TRBV6-4	many	TGTGCCAGCAGCTCTAGCGGGGGGTCCACAGATACGCAGTATTTT	CASSSSGGSTDTQYF
NA	TRBJ2-7	TRBV4-2	NA	TGTGCCAGCAGCCCGACAACCAGACAGGCCCACTACGAGCAGTACTTC	CASSPTTRQAHYEQYF
TRBD1	TRBJ2-2	TRBV7-9	NA	TGTGCCAGCAGCTTACAGGGGGTTGCCGGGGAGCTGTTTTTT	CASSLQGVAGELFF
NA	TRBJ1-2	TRBV27	NA	TGTGCCAGCAGTCCCTCTGTTGGTAGCGGCTACACCTTC	CASSPSVGSGYTF